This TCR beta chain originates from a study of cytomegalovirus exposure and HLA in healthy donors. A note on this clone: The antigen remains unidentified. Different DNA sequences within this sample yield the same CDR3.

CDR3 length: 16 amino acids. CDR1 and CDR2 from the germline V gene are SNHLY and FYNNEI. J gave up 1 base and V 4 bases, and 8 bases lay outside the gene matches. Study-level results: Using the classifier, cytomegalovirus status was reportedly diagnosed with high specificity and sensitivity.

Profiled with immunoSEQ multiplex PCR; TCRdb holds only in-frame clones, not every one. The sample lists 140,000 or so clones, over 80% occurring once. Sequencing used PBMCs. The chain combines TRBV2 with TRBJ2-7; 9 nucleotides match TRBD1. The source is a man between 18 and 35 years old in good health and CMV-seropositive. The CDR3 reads CASSVPRTGDSYEQYF. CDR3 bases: TGTGCCAGCAGTGTTCCTCGGACAGGGGATTCCTACGAGCAGTACTTC.